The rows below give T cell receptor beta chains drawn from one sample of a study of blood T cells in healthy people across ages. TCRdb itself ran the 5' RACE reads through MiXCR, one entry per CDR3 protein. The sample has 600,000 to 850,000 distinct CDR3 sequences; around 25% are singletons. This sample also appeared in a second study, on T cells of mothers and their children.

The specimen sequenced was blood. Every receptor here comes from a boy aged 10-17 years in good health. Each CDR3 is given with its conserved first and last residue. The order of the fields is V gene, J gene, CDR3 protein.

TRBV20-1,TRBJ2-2,CSAHPGGQGVAGELFF
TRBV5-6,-,CASSWWRGGHNEQFF
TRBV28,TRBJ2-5,CASSPTAGGSQETQYF
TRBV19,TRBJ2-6,CASSTGQAYSGANVLTF
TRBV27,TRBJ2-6,CASSLSPALGVLTF
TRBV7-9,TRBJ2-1,CASSTGLDFYNEQFF
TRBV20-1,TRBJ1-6,CSAREPGARGSPLHF
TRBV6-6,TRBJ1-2,CASSYYSSTAGTYGYTF
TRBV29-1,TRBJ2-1,CSPTTLSYNEQFF
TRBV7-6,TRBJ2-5,CASSLGRQEGETQYF
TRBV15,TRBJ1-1,CATSRDLTGAVTEAFF
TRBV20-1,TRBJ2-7,CSASRPPAGKNEQYF
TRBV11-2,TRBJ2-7,CASSLETNYEQYF
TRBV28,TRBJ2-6,CASTLVQVSGANVLTF
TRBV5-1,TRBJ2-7,CASSQTYSSYEQYF
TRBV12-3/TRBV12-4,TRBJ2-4,CASLLDSRIAKNIQYF
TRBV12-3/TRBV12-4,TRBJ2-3,CASRQEGTDTQYF
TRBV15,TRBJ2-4,CATSRDRGSDIQYF
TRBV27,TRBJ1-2,CASSFSSGSYYGYTF
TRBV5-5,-,CASSQDSPEQFF
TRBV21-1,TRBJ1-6,CASTPRGAPLHF
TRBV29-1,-,CSVEGTGAVGQYF
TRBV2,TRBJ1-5,CASSENRNQPQHF
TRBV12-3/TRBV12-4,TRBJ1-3,CASSLGSGNTIYF
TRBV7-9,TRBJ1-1,CASSLGTGGMNTEAFF
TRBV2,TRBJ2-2,CASSDNTGTGTGELFF
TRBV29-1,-,CSVEVVGGGEQYF
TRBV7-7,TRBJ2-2,CASSKDRTGELFF
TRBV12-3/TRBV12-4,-,CASSLWLAAYYEQYF
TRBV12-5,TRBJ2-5,CASGLVPGQKYF
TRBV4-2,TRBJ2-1,CASSQGMSRNNEQFF
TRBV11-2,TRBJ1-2,CASSLAFGSTF
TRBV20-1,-,CSALDSVHYEQYF